The TCR beta chain described here comes from a study of T-cell reconstitution after alpha-beta-depleted transplantation in children. Overall study results and limits: At one year after transplant, newly produced T cells mostly accounted for T-cell counts and diversity. From surviving recipient T cells and thymic progenitors came the high day-60 TCRbeta diversity observed in some patients. Several hundred expanded graft clones reportedly were the source of alpha-beta T cells about two months after transplant.

Preparation of the TCRbeta library involved a method that used unique molecular identifiers. TCRdb recomputed calls from the PCR reads with MiXCR, one row per CDR3 protein. The table lists 550,000 to 600,000 distinct CDR3 sequences, roughly 23% of them singletons. With regard to this clonotype: The antigen remains undetermined.

The clonotype originates from a boy under three years old who had a stem cell transplant for acute myeloid leukemia, so the T cells may come from the graft donor. The sequencing used PBMCs, mostly from graft donor cells, collected 360 days after TCRalphabeta/CD19-depleted stem cell transplant.

The CDR3: CASSLGLGFDTEAFF. In nucleotides, the CDR3 is TGTGCCAGCAGCTTAGGTTTAGGGTTTGACACTGAAGCTTTCTTT. This chain links TRBV7-2 with TRBJ1-1; D not certain. Trimming stripped 1 base from V and 3 bases from J, with 12 bases between. The germline V gene encodes CDR1 SGHTA and CDR2 FQGNSA. CDR3 length: 15 residues.